This TCR beta chain is from a study of blood T cell repertoires in COVID-19. Trimming shortened V by 2 bases and J by 8 bases, and 19 bases separated the two germline ends. The CDR3 length is 15 residues. Germline V gene lookup returns CDR1 SGHTS and CDR2 YDEGEE. Sequencing used immunoSEQ multiplex PCR; TCRdb keeps in-frame clones, though not all of them. The sample carries some 150,000 clones, 78% recorded once. The sequenced sample consisted of PBMCs or T cells enriched from blood (not recorded which). V gene TRBV5-8 combines with J gene TRBJ1-2; a weak D match, TRBD1 (5 bases). This clonotype was obtained from a woman in her forties or fifties who had recovered from COVID-19. CDR3 bases: TGTGCCAGCAGCTTCGGTCCAGGGCGCCTTGAGGGCTACACCTTC. Translated, it gives CASSFGPGRLEGYTF.